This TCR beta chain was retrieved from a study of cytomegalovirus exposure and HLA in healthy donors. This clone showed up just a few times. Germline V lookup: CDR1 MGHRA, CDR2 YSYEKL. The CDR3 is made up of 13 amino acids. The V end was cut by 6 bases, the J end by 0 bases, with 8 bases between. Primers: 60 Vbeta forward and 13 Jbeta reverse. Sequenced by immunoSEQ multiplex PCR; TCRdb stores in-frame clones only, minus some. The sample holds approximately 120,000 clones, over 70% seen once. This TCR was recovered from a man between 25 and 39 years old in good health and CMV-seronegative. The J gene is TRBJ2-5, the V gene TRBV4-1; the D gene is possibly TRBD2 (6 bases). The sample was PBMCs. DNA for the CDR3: TGCGCCAGCAGTCCGGGGGACCAAGAGACCCAGTACTTC. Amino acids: CASSPGDQETQYF.